These 2 T cell receptor beta chains share one sample of origin, sequenced in a study of cytomegalovirus exposure and HLA in healthy donors. Primers for the PCR totalled 60 Vbeta and 13 Jbeta. Assay: immunoSEQ multiplex PCR; the TCRdb copy retains only in-frame clones and omits some. The sample has around 140,000 clones, approximately 82% seen once. The sequenced sample consisted of PBMCs. These TCRs come from a woman aged 55-69 years in good health and CMV-seropositive.

The gene calls are TRBV7-8 and TRBJ2-5; 10 bases line up with TRBD2. After removal of 4 bases from V and 5 bases from J, the junction contained 10 bases not matched to a gene. This CDR3 is 16 amino acids long. Germline lookup yields CDR1 SGHVS and CDR2 FQNEAQ. The CDR3 sequence: CASSWTSGSLAETQYF. The CDR3 DNA reads as TGTGCCAGCAGCTGGACTAGCGGCTCTCTAGCGGAGACCCAGTACTTC.

The chain links TRBV7-2 to TRBJ2-7; 7 positions match TRBD1. The germline V gene encodes CDR1 SGHTA and CDR2 FQGNSA. This CDR3 has 15 amino acids. The J segment lost 2 bases and the V segment lost 5 bases, leaving 9 bases of the junction unmatched. CDR3 sequence: CASSPDRDSAYEQYF. For the CDR3, the DNA is TGTGCCAGCAGCCCCGACCGGGACAGTGCCTACGAGCAGTACTTC. The entire variable domain, with the rest obtained from reference TRBV7-2 and TRBJ2-7, is as follows: GAGVSQSPSNKVTEKGKDVELRCDPISGHTALYWYRQSLGQGLEFLIYFQGNSAPDKSGLPSDRFSAERTGGSVSTLTIQRTQQEDSAVYLCASSPDRDSAYEQYFGPGTRLTVT.